The sequence of this T cell receptor beta chain was determined in a study of blood T cells in healthy people across ages. Study-level findings and limits: Leaving the PBMCs unsorted stopped any conclusive comparison of naive versus antigen-experienced cells. Older individuals had lower TCR beta diversity per million T cells (the decline was roughly linear).

On this clonotype itself: No antigen is known for it.

PCR was performed a second time for 7 to 11 cycles using a sample-barcoded 5' primer and a J-beta primer mix. Tags on each cDNA molecule came from a template-switch adaptor with 12 random nucleotides. TCRdb fed the 5' RACE reads into MiXCR, producing one record per CDR3 protein. The sample includes 600,000 to 800,000 distinct CDR3 sequences, roughly half of them seen just once. The germline V gene encodes CDR1 KGHSH and CDR2 LQKENI. The CDR3 has 14 residues. Trimming took 2 bases from V and 7 from J, leaving 14 bases between them. Sequenced: blood. This clonotype was obtained from a woman older than 75 in good health. The chain joins TRBV18 to TRBJ1-1; no clear D gene. This CDR3 reads CASSPGSYRNEAFF. In DNA, the CDR3 is TGTGCCAGCTCACCAGGATCCTACAGAAATGAAGCTTTCTTT.